This TCR beta chain was found in a study of T-cell memory formation after mild COVID-19. TCRdb fed the 5' RACE reads into MiXCR, producing one record per CDR3 protein. The sample includes about 200,000 distinct CDR3 sequences, around 9.5% of them seen just once. Germline V gives CDR1 SNHLY, CDR2 FYNNEI. The CDR3 totals 13 residues. V was clipped by 1 base and J by 4 bases, with 7 bases between them. This clonotype has only a few counts. The V call is TRBV2, the J call TRBJ1-2; D is possibly TRBD1 (5 bases). Sequencing input: PBMCs or a T cell subset sorted from them (not recorded which). The origin of this receptor is a man aged 18 to 29 who had mild COVID-19 (a few samples of this study predate the infection). Cell type and time point are not known. The CDR3 region is CASSEEGRYGYTF. DNA of the CDR3: TGTGCCAGCAGTGAAGAGGGGCGCTATGGCTACACCTTC.